Following are 6 T cell receptor beta chains from one sample sequenced in a study of cytomegalovirus exposure and HLA in healthy donors (dated by TCRdb to about 2017). Library preparation was by the immunoSEQ multiplex PCR assay. For the multiplex PCR, a mixture combining 60 forward primers for TCR Vbeta segments and 13 reverse primers for TCR Jbeta segments was used. Sourced from immuneACCESS, this table was stored by TCRdb with only in-frame sequences that have V and J called. A share of the clones is absent; for the studies checked, an unresolved V gene accounts for under half, and the remainder has no known explanation. Across this sample there are roughly 180,000 clones, with 82% seen only once. Approximately 1.6% of the sample is taken by the ten largest. The sample comprised PBMCs. Receptors originate from a male donor in good health and CMV-seronegative.

This clone appeared once. The V gene is TRBV30, the J gene TRBJ2-7; D remains unclear. Germline-derived CDR1 and CDR2 are GTSNPN and SVGIG (reference sequence). The V end lost 4 bases, the J end lost 2 bases, and 18 bases lay between the germline ends. The CDR3 is 15 amino acids. As DNA, the CDR3 is TGTGCCTGGAACCTCCCAGAGGTGTTCGCCTACGAGCAGTACTTC. Translating gives CAWNLPEVFAYEQYF.

The chain couples TRBV19 to TRBJ2-7; D gene uncertain. This CDR3 is 15 amino acids long. V dropped 5 bases and J dropped 0 bases, with 14 bases sitting between them. The germline V gene encodes CDR1 LNHDA and CDR2 SQIVND (reference sequence). The CDR3 spells CASSHDSSLSYEQYF. CDR3 coding DNA: TGTGCCAGTAGTCATGACTCCTCCCTCTCCTACGAGCAGTACTTC.

The chain joins TRBV6-4 to TRBJ2-3; 8 positions match TRBD2. With V trimmed by 2 bases and J by 6 bases, 13 bases remained unmatched. Per the germline V gene, CDR1 is MRHNA and CDR2 is SNTAGT. CDR3 length equals 17 residues. CDR3 sequence reads: CASSDAGGAWNWDTQYF. In DNA form, the CDR3 reads TGTGCCAGCAGTGACGCGGGGGGCGCGTGGAATTGGGATACGCAGTATTTT.

V gene TRBV10-3 combines with J gene TRBJ1-1, with 7 bases that match TRBD1. There are 15 residues in the CDR3. Per germline, CDR1 ENHRY and CDR2 SYGVKD. V was clipped by 6 bases and J by 1 base; unmatched bases: 8. Here the CDR3 DNA reads TGTGCCATCAGGCTACAGGGGACGACGAACACTGAAGCTTTCTTT. Amino acids: CAIRLQGTTNTEAFF.

The chain is built from TRBV14 and TRBJ2-1; D may be TRBD2 (5 bases). V lost 0 bases and J 4 bases, leaving 16 bases between the germline ends. Germline V gene sequence: CDR1 SGHDN, CDR2 FVKESK. The CDR3 runs to 17 residues. The CDR3 spells CASSQDLVSALYNEQFF. Here the CDR3 DNA reads TGTGCCAGCAGCCAAGATCTTGTTAGCGCTCTATACAATGAGCAGTTCTTC. Full variable domain (remainder filled in from reference TRBV14 and TRBJ2-1): EAGVTQFPSHSVIEKGQTVTLRCDPISGHDNLYWYRRVMGKEIKFLLHFVKESKQDESGMPNNRFLAERTGGTYSTLKVQPAELEDSGVYFCASSQDLVSALYNEQFFGPGTRLTVL.

J is TRBJ1-1 and V is TRBV2; no definite D call. The ends were cut back, 6 bases at V and 7 bases at J, with 12 bases in the middle. The length of the CDR3 is 12 residues. CDR1 is SNHLY, CDR2 FYNNEI, per germline. CDR3 nucleotide sequence: TGTGCCAGCAGCGCACAAGGGAGTGAAGCTTTCTTT. Protein: CASSAQGSEAFF. Together with reference TRBV2 and TRBJ1-1, the CDR3 gives the full variable domain: EPEVTQTPSHQVTQMGQEVILRCVPISNHLYFYWYRQILGQKVEFLVSFYNNEISEKSEIFDDQFSVERPDGSNFTLKIRSTKLEDSAMYFCASSAQGSEAFFGQGTRLTVV.